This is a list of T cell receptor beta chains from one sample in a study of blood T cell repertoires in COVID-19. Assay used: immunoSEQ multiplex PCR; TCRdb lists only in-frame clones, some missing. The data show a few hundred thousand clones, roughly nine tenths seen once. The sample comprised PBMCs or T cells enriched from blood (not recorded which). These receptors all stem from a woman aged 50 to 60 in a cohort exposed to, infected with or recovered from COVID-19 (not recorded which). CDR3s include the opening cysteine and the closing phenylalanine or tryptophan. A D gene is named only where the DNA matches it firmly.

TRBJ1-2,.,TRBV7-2,CASLQGPYQYGYTF
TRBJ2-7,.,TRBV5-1,CASSPRDTREPEQYF
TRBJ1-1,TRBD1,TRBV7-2,CASSLKGRGPAEAFF
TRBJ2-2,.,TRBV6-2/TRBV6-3,CASSSPGNTGELFF
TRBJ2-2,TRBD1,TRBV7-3,CASSGQGSYGELFF
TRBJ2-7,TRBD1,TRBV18,CASSPRQGRSYEQYF
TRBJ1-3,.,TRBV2,CASSAKGDNTIYF
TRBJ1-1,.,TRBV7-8,CASSPSWSGSNTEAFF
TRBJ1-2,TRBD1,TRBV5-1,CASRPTGAFDYGYTF
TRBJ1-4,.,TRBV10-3,CAISEGRGLQNEKLFF
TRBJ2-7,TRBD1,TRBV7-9,CASSLEGTGAYEQYF
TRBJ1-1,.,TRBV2,CASTAQGNTEAFF
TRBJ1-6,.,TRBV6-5,CASSYTPRPSESPLHF
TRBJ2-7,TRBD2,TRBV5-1,CASSLDVVAGARGFEQYF
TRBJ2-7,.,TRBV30,CAWSVQFEQYF
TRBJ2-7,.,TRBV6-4,CASNHMSNEQYF
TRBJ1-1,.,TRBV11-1,CASSADRNTEAFF
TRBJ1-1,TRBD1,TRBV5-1,CASSLGRQGGEAFF
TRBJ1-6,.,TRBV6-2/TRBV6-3,CASSYGDLSSPLHF
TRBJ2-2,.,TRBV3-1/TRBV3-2,CASSQGTENTGELFF
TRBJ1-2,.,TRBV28,CASSIGHSYGYTF
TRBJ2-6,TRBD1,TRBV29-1,CSVRGQGANGANVLTF
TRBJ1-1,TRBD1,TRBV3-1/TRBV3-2,CASSPQYTGTGGMNTEAFF
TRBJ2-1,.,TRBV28,CASSSGTPNNEQFF
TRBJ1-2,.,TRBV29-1,CSVEGGFDYGYTF
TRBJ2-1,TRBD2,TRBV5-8,CASSLIKRGGFF
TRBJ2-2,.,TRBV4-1,CASSPTGRGTGELFF
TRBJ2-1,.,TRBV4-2,CASSQATGSSSYNEQFF
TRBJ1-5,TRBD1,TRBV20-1,CSASGYRDRGHSNQPQHF
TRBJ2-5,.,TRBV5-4,CASSRGTAQETQYF
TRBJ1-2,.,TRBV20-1,CTSRTTDGYTF
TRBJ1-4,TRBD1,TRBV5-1,CASSTRGQGATNEKLFF
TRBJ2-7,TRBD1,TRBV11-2,CASSRDRNSYEQYF
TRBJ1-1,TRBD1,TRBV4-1,CASSQDRSQGAYFMNTEAFF
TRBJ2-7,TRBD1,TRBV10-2,CASSEPTGALYEQYF
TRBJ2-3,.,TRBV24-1,CATSEADTQYF
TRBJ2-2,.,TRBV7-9,CASSLSTTNTGELFF
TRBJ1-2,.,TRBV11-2,CASSSTEFRGYTF
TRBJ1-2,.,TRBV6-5,CASSTSRGASYTF
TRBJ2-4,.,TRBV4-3,CASSHEHIAKNIQYF
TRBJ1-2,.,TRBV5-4,CASSFLDSYGYTF
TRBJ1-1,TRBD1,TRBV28,CATLLWTGVMNTEAFF